The rows below give T cell receptor beta chains drawn from one sample of a study of shared clonotypes between healthy human individuals. TCRdb's table, derived via immunoSEQ multiplex PCR, lists solely in-frame clones and lacks some. The table lists hundreds of thousands of clones, about 74% of them singletons. The sequenced sample was memory CD4+ T cells sorted from blood. Source of these receptors: a man aged 30-40 years in good health. CDR3s include the opening cysteine and the closing phenylalanine or tryptophan. D genes are given only for firm matches. Not every row has a clone size; where given, it reads once, few, many or a size class.

>TRBV12-5|once|TRBJ2-3|11|NA
TGTGCTAGTGGCGAGAGGGATACGCAGTATTTT
CASGERDTQYF
>TRBV6-1|few|TRBJ2-1|15|TRBD1
TGTGCCAGCAGTGTGGGGACAGGGGCCGGGGGGGAGCAGTTCTTC
CASSVGTGAGGEQFF
>TRBV11-3|NA|TRBJ2-1|14|NA
TGTGCCAGCAGCTCGTCGGGCCCTTGGGCCGCGCAGTTCTTC
CASSSSGPWAAQFF
>TRBV5-5|NA|TRBJ1-2|13|NA
TGTGCCAGCAGCTTGGACGGATATTCGGGCTACACCTTC
CASSLDGYSGYTF
>TRBV9|NA|TRBJ2-4|14|NA
TGTGCCAGCAGCGTAGGGGGGAGGCAAAACATTCAGTACTTC
CASSVGGRQNIQYF
>TRBV7-9|few|TRBJ2-7|13|NA
TGTGCCAGCGGACCTCAAGTCCCCTACGAGCAGTACTTC
CASGPQVPYEQYF
>TRBV28|NA|TRBJ1-2|12|NA
TGTGCCAGCAGTCCTCCAATTCCCGGCTACACCTTC
CASSPPIPGYTF
>TRBV5-1|NA|TRBJ2-3|19|TRBD2
TGCGCCAGCAGCTTACCGACCAAGCGGCGGGCGGGAGACACAGATACGCAGTATTTT
CASSLPTKRRAGDTDTQYF
>TRBV11-2|NA|TRBJ1-1|15|TRBD1
TGTGCCAGCAGCCGTCGGGGAGGGGGCCACACTGAAGCTTTCTTT
CASSRRGGGHTEAFF
>TRBV5-4|NA|TRBJ2-3|20|TRBD2
TGTGCCAGCAGCTCAACCTCATTCGTGTTTGGTAGCGGGACGTCAGATACGCAGTATTTT
CASSSTSFVFGSGTSDTQYF
>TRBV11-2|many|TRBJ2-5|16|TRBD1
TGTGCCAGCAGGAAACAGGGGGCCCTCCGACAAGAGACCCAGTACTTC
CASRKQGALRQETQYF
>TRBV28|NA|TRBJ2-7|16|NA
TGTGCCAGCAGTCTTGACCCCGGGAACGTAGTTGTCGAGCAGTACTTC
CASSLDPGNVVVEQYF
>TRBV30|NA|TRBJ1-3|13|NA
TGTGCCTGGAATCGGGGATCTGGAAACACCATATATTTT
CAWNRGSGNTIYF
>TRBV11-3|once|TRBJ2-2|15|TRBD1
TGTGCCAGCAGCACAAGGACAGGGGGCACCGGGGAGCTGTTTTTT
CASSTRTGGTGELFF
>TRBV5-1|few|TRBJ1-4|13|NA
TGCGCCAGCAGCACACCAACTAATGAAAAACTGTTTTTT
CASSTPTNEKLFF
>TRBV21-1|NA|TRBJ2-1|18|NA
TGTGCCAGCAGTCTCGCGCACAAGGACAGGGTATCCGTCAATGAGCAGTTCTTC
CASSLAHKDRVSVNEQFF
>TRBV15|NA|TRBJ1-4|17|TRBD1
TGTGCCACCAGCAAGAGGAGGTCCGGGACAGTCAATGAAAAACTGTTTTTT
CATSKRRSGTVNEKLFF
>TRBV21-1|many|TRBJ2-7|13|NA
TGTGCCAGCCGACCTCAGACAGTATACGAGCAGTACTTC
CASRPQTVYEQYF
>TRBV7-9|few|TRBJ2-1|11|NA
TGTGCCAGCAGCTCCGGGGAAGTGCAGTTCTTC
CASSSGEVQFF
>TRBV19|few|TRBJ2-1|15|NA
TGTGCCACCTCGCGATTCACGACGGGATTCAATGAGCAGTTCTTC
CATSRFTTGFNEQFF
>TRBV5-4|NA|TRBJ2-3|15|TRBD2
TGTGCCAGCAGCCGACCTAGCGGGAGTAAAGATACGCAGTATTTT
CASSRPSGSKDTQYF
>TRBV7-3|NA|TRBJ2-2|15|NA
TGTGCCAGCAGCCCAGTCAACGCGAACACCGGGGAGCTGTTTTTT
CASSPVNANTGELFF
>TRBV7-2|many|TRBJ2-3|14|TRBD2
TGTGCCAGCAGCTTAGGGACTAGCGGATCTACGCAGTATTTT
CASSLGTSGSTQYF
>TRBV7-2|NA|TRBJ2-6|16|NA
TGTGCCAGCAGCGATGATCGGACACGCGGGGCCAACGTCCTGACTTTC
CASSDDRTRGANVLTF
>TRBV5-1|NA|TRBJ2-1|15|NA
TGCGCCAGCAGCCCGGGACGCGGAGGTTACAATGAGCAGTTCTTC
CASSPGRGGYNEQFF
>TRBV23-1|NA|TRBJ2-5|16|NA
TGCGCCAGCAGTCACCCTGAAGGTAGCCCGCAGGAGACCCAGTACTTC
CASSHPEGSPQETQYF
>TRBV18|NA|TRBJ2-1|13|TRBD2
TGTGCCAGCTCACCGGGCGCGGGAGACCCGCAGTTCTTC
CASSPGAGDPQFF